The entry below gives a single TCR beta chain sequence along with its context. The sample originates from a study of shared clonotypes between healthy human individuals. Profiled with immunoSEQ multiplex PCR; TCRdb holds only in-frame clones, not every one. The data contain about 2.2 million clones, about 93% of them seen just once; the ten biggest clones take up about 1.7%. CD8 cells regarded as naive lacked CD45RO, were positively chosen for CCR7, and omitted terminally differentiated effector memory CD45RA+ cells. The CDR3 totals 16 residues. The chain is built from TRBV12-2 and TRBJ1-2; TRBD1 reflects the table's D call only, with no check against the DNA. TRBV12-2 constitutes a pseudogene. Input material: naive CD8+ T cells from PBMCs. This clonotype was sampled from a man in his late teens or twenties in good health. Some clones in this sample may be carry-over from other donors' samples. The CDR3 spells CASRPRRDRDNYGYTF. The CDR3 bases are TGTGCAAGTCGCCCCCGAAGGGACAGAGATAACTATGGCTACACCTTC.